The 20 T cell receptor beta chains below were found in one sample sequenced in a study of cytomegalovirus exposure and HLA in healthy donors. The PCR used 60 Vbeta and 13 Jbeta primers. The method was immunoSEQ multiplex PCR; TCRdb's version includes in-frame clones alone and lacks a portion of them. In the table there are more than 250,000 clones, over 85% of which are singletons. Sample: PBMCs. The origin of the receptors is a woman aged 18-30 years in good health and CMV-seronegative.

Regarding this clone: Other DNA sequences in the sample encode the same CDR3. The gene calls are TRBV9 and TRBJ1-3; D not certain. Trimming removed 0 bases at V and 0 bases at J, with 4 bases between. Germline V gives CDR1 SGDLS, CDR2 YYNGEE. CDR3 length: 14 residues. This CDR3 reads CASSVDYSGNTIYF. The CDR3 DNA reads TGTGCCAGCAGCGTAGATTACTCTGGAAACACCATATATTTT.

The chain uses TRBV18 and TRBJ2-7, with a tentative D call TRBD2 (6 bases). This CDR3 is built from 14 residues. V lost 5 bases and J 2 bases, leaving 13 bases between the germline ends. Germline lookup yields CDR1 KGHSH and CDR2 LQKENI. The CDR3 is CASSREGGAYEQYF. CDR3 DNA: TGTGCCAGCTCAAGAGAAGGAGGGGCCTACGAGCAGTACTTC.

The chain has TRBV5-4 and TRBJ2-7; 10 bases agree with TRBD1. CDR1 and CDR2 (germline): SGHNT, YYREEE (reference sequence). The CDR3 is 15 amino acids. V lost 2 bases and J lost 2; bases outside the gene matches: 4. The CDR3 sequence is CASSFAGTGAYEQYF. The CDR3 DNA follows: TGTGCCAGCAGCTTTGCCGGGACAGGGGCCTACGAGCAGTACTTC.

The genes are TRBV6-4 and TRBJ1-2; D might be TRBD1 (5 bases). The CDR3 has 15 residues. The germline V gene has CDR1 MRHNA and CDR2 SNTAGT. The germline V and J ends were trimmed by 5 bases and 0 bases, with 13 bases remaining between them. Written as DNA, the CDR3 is TGTGCCAGCAGTACCCGACAGAGAGCTAACTATGGCTACACCTTC. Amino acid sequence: CASSTRQRANYGYTF.

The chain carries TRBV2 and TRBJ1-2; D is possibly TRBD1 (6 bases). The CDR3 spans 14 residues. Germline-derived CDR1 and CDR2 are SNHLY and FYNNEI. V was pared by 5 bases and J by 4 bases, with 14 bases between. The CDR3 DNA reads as TGTGCCAGCAGTCACAGACAGGTTACCTATGGCTACACCTTC. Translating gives CASSHRQVTYGYTF.

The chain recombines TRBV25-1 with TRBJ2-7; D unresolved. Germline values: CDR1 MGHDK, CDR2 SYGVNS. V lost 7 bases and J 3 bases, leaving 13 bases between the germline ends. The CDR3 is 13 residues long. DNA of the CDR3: TGTGCCAGCATGCCACGAATCGGCTACGAGCAGTACTTC. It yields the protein CASMPRIGYEQYF.

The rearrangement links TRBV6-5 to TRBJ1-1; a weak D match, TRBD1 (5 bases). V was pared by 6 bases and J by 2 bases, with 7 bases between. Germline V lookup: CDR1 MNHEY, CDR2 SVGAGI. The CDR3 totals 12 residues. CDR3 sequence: CASSRVNTEAFF. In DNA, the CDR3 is TGTGCCAGCAGCAGGGTAAACACTGAAGCTTTCTTT.

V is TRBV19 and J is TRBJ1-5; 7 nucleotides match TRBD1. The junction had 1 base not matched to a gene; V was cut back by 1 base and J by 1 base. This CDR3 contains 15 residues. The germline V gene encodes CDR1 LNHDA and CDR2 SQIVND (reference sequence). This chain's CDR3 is CASSIVDRSNQPQHF. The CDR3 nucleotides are TGTGCCAGTAGTATAGTGGACAGGAGCAATCAGCCCCAGCATTTT. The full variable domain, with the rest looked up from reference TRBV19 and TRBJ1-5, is DGGITQSPKYLFRKEGQNVTLSCEQNLNHDAMYWYRQDPGQGLRLIYYSQIVNDFQKGDIAEGYSVSREKKESFPLTVTSAQKNPTAFYLCASSIVDRSNQPQHFGDGTRLSIL.

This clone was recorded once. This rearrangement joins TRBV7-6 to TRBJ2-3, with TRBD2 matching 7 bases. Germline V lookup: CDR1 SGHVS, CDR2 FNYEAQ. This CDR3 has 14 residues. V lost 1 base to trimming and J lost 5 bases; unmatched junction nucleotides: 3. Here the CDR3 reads CASSLVPSGDTQYF. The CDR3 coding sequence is TGTGCCAGCAGCTTAGTCCCTAGCGGAGATACGCAGTATTTT.

The CDR3 DNA reads TGTGCCACCAGCAGAGATTTTAGCGGGGGGACAAAATCCTACGAGCAGTACTTC. Protein: CATSRDFSGGTKSYEQYF. V gene TRBV15 combines with J gene TRBJ2-7; 10 positions match TRBD2. Losses at the gene ends were 0 bases for V and 1 base for J; bases not matched to a gene: 9. The CDR3 contains 18 residues. Looked up from germline, CDR1 is LNHNV and CDR2 is YYDKDF (reference sequence).

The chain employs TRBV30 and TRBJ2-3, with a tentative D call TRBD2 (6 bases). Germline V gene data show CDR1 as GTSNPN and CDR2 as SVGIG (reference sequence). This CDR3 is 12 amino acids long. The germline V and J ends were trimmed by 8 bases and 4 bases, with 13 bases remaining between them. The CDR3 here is CAGTGLADTQYF. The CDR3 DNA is TGTGCCGGGACGGGACTTGCAGATACGCAGTATTTT.

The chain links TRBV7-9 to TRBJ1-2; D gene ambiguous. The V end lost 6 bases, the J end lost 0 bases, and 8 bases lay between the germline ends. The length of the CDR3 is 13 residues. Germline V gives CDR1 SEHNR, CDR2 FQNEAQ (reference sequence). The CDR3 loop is CASRPLANYGYTF. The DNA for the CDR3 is TGTGCCAGCAGACCGTTAGCTAACTATGGCTACACCTTC. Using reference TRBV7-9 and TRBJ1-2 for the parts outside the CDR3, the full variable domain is DTGVSQNPRHKITKRGQNVTFRCDPISEHNRLYWYRQTLGQGPEFLTYFQNEAQLEKSRLLSDRFSAERPKGSFSTLEIQRTEQGDSAMYLCASRPLANYGYTFGSGTRLTVV.

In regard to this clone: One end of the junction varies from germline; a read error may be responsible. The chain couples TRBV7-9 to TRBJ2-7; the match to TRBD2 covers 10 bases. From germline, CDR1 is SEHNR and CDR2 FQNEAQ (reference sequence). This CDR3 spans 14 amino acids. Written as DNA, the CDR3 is TGTTCCAGCAGCTTACTAGCGGGGACCTACGAGCAGTACTTC. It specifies CSSSLLAGTYEQYF. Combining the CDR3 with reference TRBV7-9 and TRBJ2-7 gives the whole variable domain DTGVSQNPRHKITKRGQNVTFRCDPISEHNRLYWYRQTLGQGPEFLTYFQNEAQLEKSRLLSDRFSAERPKGSFSTLEIQRTEQGDSAMYLCSSSLLAGTYEQYFGPGTRLTVT.

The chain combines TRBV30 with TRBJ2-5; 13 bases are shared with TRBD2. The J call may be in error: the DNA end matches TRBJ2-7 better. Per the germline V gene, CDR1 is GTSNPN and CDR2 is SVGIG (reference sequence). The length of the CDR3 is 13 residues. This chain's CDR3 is CAGRLAGGYEQYF. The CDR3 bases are TGTGCCGGAAGACTAGCGGGGGGCTACGAGCAGTACTTC.

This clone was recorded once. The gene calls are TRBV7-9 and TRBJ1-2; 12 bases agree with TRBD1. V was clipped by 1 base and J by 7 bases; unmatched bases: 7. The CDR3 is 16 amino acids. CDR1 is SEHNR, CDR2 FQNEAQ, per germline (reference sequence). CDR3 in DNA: TGTGCCAGCAGCTTAGGGGGGACAGGGGGCGCGGTTGGCTACACCTTC. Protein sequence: CASSLGGTGGAVGYTF. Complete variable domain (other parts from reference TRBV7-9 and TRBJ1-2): DTGVSQNPRHKITKRGQNVTFRCDPISEHNRLYWYRQTLGQGPEFLTYFQNEAQLEKSRLLSDRFSAERPKGSFSTLEIQRTEQGDSAMYLCASSLGGTGGAVGYTFGSGTRLTVV.

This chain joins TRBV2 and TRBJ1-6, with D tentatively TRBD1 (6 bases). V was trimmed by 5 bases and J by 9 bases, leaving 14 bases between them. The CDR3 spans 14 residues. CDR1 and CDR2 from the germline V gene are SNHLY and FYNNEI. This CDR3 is CASSFTGTSSPLHF. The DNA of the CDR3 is TGTGCCAGCAGTTTCACAGGGACCAGTTCACCCCTCCACTTT.

The CDR3 reads CASSEIDSQAEAFF. The CDR3 DNA reads TGTGCCAGCAGCGAGATCGACAGCCAAGCTGAAGCTTTCTTT. V is TRBV25-1 and J is TRBJ1-1; tentatively, D is TRBD1 (5 bases). The CDR3 sequence is 14 residues long. Germline CDR1 reads MGHDK; CDR2 reads SYGVNS. The V end lost 6 bases, the J end lost 6 bases, and 17 bases lay between the germline ends.

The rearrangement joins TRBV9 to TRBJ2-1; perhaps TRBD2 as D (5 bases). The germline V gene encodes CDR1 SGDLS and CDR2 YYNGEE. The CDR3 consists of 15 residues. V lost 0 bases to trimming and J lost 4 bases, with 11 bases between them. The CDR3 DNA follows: TGTGCCAGCAGCGTAGAGGCTAGGGAGTACAATGAGCAGTTCTTC. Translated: CASSVEAREYNEQFF.

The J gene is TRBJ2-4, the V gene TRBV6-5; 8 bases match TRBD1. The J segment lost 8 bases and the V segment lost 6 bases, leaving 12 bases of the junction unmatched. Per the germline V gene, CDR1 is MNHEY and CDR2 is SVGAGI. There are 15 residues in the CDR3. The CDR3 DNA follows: TGTGCCAGCAGGGGTCCAGGGGGCGAGGGTTACATTCAGTACTTC. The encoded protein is CASRGPGGEGYIQYF.

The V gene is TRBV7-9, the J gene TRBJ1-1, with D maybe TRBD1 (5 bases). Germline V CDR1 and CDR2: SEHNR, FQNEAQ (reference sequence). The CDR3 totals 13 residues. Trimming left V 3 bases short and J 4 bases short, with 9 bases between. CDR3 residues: CASSFSQGTEAFF. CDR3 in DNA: TGTGCCAGCAGCTTTAGCCAGGGCACTGAAGCTTTCTTT.